The 2 T cell receptor beta chains in this list originate from one sample, sequenced in a study of regulatory T cells in long-lasting Graves disease. The time point is: newly diagnosed GD, antithyroid drugs for less than 3 months. RNA isolated from PBMCs was used to make the TCR library. Arm-PCR with iRepertoire HTBI primers amplified the CDR3 regions for these TCR beta libraries. TCRdb analysed the multiplex PCR reads with MiXCR anew, one entry per CDR3 protein. This sample yields around 450,000 distinct CDR3 sequences, of which about 16% are seen a single time; 16% belongs to the top ten. The data also belong to a second study, concerning T cells in Graves' hyperthyroidism and ophthalmopathy.

The sequencing here drew on peripheral blood mononuclear cells (PBMCs), taken at new diagnosis, from a patient treated with antithyroid drugs. Receptors originate from a woman aged 25 to 39 with Graves disease.

The V gene is TRBV7-9, the J gene TRBJ1-3; no definite D call. Per the germline V gene, CDR1 is SEHNR and CDR2 is FQNEAQ (reference sequence). Trimming pared 5 bases from V and 0 bases from J, leaving 8 bases between. The CDR3 runs to 14 residues. The CDR3 DNA follows: TGTGCCAGCAGCCCCCGGGACTCTGGAAACACCATATATTTT. It specifies CASSPRDSGNTIYF.

This clonotype was picked up a small number of times. This chain links TRBV18 with TRBJ2-4; no reliable D call. The V gene's germline CDR1 is KGHSH and CDR2 LQKENI. The CDR3 spans 12 residues. Trimming cost V 6 bases and J 7 bases, with 10 bases left between them. The CDR3 nucleotides are TGTGCCAGCTCCCCTGGCCGGAACATTCAGTACTTC. Translation: CASSPGRNIQYF.